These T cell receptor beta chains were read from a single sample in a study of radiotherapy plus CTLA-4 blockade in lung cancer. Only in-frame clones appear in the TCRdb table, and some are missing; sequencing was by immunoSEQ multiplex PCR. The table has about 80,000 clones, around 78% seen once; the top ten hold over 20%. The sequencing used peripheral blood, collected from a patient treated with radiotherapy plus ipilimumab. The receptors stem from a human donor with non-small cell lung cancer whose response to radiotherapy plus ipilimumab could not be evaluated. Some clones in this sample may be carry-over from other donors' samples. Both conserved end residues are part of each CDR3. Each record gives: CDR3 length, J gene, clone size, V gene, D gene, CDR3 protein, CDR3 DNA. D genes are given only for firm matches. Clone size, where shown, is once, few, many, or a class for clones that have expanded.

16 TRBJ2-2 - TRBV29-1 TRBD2 CSVFEGRGGNTGELFF TGCAGCGTTTTCGAGGGGCGGGGGGGCAACACCGGGGAGCTGTTTTTT
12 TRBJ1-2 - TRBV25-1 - CASSGSLYGYTF TGTGCCAGCAGTGGCAGTTTGTACGGCTACACCTTC
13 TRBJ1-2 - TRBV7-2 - CASSLALNYGYTF TGTGCCAGCAGCTTAGCGCTAAACTATGGCTACACCTTC
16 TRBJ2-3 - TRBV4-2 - CASSQLGGKSTDTQYF TGTGCCAGCAGCCAACTAGGGGGAAAGAGCACAGATACGCAGTATTTT
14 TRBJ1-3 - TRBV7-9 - CASSRETSGNTIYF TGTGCCAGCAGCCGGGAGACCTCTGGAAACACCATATATTTT
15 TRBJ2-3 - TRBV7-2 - CASMRQPLSTDTQYF TGTGCCAGCATGCGACAGCCTCTTTCCACAGATACGCAGTATTTT
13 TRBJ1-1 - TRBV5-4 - CASSRWGPTEAFF TGTGCCAGCAGCCGCTGGGGGCCCACTGAAGCTTTCTTT
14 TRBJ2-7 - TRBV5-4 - CASSLGGRVNEQYF TGTGCCAGCAGCTTGGGGGGCCGTGTGAACGAGCAGTACTTC
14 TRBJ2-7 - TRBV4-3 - CASSPQRGSYEQYF TGCGCCAGCAGCCCCCAAAGGGGATCCTACGAGCAGTACTTC
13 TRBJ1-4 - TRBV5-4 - CASSLDRNEKLFF TGTGCCAGCAGCTTGGACAGAAACGAAAAACTGTTTTTT
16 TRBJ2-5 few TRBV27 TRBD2 CASSLRVAGGQETQYF TGTGCCAGCAGTTTACGGGTAGCGGGGGGGCAAGAGACCCAGTACTTC
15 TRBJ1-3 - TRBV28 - CASSFTRGAGNTIYF TGTGCCAGCAGTTTCACCCGGGGGGCTGGAAACACCATATATTTT
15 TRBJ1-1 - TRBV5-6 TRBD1 CASSLFGQGNTEAFF TGTGCCAGCAGCCTATTCGGACAGGGTAACACTGAAGCTTTCTTT
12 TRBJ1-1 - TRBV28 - CASSDKNTEAFF TGTGCCAGCAGTGACAAGAACACTGAAGCTTTCTTT
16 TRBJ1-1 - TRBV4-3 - CASSQDWGHQNTEAFF TGCGCCAGCAGCCAAGATTGGGGACACCAGAACACTGAAGCTTTCTTT
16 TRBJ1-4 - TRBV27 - CASSLSIGATNEKLFF TGTGCCAGCAGTTTATCGATAGGAGCAACTAATGAAAAACTGTTTTTT
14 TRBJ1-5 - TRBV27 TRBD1 CASRTGGGNQPQHF TGTGCCAGCAGGACAGGGGGCGGCAATCAGCCCCAGCATTTT
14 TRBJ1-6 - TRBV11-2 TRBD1 CASSLEGQFSPLHF TGTGCCAGCAGCTTAGAGGGACAGTTTTCACCCCTCCACTTT
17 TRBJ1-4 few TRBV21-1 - CASSFWDRDSTNEKLFF TGTGCCAGCAGCTTTTGGGACAGGGATTCAACTAATGAAAAACTGTTTTTT
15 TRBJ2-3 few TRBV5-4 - CASSTSPSHTDTQYF TGTGCCAGCAGCACAAGTCCTTCACACACAGATACGCAGTATTTT
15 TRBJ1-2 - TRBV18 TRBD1 CASSSKGDRAYGYTF TGTGCCAGCTCATCCAAGGGAGACAGGGCCTATGGCTACACCTTC
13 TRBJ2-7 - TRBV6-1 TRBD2 CASSGGLLYEQYF TGTGCCAGCAGTGGGGGACTACTCTACGAGCAGTACTTC
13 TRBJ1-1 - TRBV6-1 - CASVQAKDTEAFF TGTGCCAGCGTGCAGGCCAAAGACACTGAAGCTTTCTTT
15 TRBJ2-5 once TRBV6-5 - CASSYSTTGTETQYF TGTGCCAGCAGTTACTCAACGACGGGTACAGAGACCCAGTACTTC
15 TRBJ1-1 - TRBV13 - CASSRSGGSGFGAFF TGTGCCAGCAGCCGCTCGGGGGGCTCCGGGTTTGGAGCTTTCTTT
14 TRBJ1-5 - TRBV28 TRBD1 CASKRTGGSQPQHF TGTGCCAGCAAGCGTACAGGGGGCTCTCAGCCCCAGCATTTT
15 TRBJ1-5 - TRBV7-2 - CASSLASYSNQPQHF TGTGCCAGCAGCTTAGCCAGTTATAGCAATCAGCCCCAGCATTTT
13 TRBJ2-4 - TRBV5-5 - CASSLDRENIQYF TGTGCCAGCAGCTTGGACAGAGAAAACATTCAGTACTTC
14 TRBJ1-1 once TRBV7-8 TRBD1 CASSRLGGYTEAFF TGTGCCAGCAGCCGACTAGGGGGCTACACTGAAGCTTTCTTT
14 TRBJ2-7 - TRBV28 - CASSLTSRTYEQYF TGTGCCAGCAGTCTGACTTCACGTACCTACGAGCAGTACTTC
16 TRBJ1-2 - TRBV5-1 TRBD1 CASSLLVTGGNYGYTF TGCGCCAGCAGCTTGCTAGTCACAGGGGGTAACTATGGCTACACCTTC
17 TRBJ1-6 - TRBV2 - CASSASRFLDGDSPLHF TGTGCCAGCAGTGCATCTAGATTTCTTGACGGGGATTCACCCCTCCACTTT
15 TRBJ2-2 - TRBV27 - CASSWGEANTGELFF TGTGCCAGCAGTTGGGGGGAGGCGAACACCGGGGAGCTGTTTTTT
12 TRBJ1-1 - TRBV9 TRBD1 CASGGQYTEAFF TGTGCCAGCGGGGGACAGTACACTGAAGCTTTCTTT
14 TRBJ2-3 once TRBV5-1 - CASSLNKGLDTQYF TGCGCCAGCAGCTTGAACAAGGGGCTCGATACGCAGTATTTT
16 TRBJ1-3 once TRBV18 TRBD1 CASSSTGTGPGNTIYF TGTGCCAGCTCATCTACCGGGACAGGGCCTGGAAACACCATATATTTT
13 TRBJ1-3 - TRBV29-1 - CSVGGGSGNTIYF TGCAGCGTTGGGGGGGGCTCTGGAAACACCATATATTTT
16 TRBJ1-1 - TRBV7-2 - CASSSYLRGVNTEAFF TGTGCCAGCAGCTCTTATCTCAGGGGTGTAAACACTGAAGCTTTCTTT
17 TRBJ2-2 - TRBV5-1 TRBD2 CASHLGTNFALTGELFF TGCGCCAGCCACTTGGGGACTAACTTTGCCCTAACCGGGGAGCTGTTTTTT
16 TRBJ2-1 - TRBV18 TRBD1 CASSPQGAGTYNEQFF TGTGCCAGCTCACCCCAGGGGGCGGGGACCTACAATGAGCAGTTCTTC
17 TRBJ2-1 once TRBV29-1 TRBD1 CSVEGDVGQGVGNEQFF TGCAGCGTTGAAGGTGACGTGGGACAGGGGGTAGGCAATGAGCAGTTCTTC
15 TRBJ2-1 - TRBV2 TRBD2 CASSEQGLVYNEQFF TGTGCCAGCAGTGAACAGGGACTAGTGTACAATGAGCAGTTCTTC
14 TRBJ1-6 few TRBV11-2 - CASSLADYNSPLHF TGTGCCAGCAGCTTAGCAGACTATAATTCACCCCTCCACTTT
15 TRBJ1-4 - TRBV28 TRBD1 CASRKQGASNEKLFF TGTGCCAGCAGGAAACAGGGGGCCTCTAATGAAAAACTGTTTTTT
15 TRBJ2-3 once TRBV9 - CASSVSPHFTDTQYF TGTGCCAGCAGCGTAAGCCCCCATTTCACAGATACGCAGTATTTT
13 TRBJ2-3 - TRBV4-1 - CASSQLSPDTQYF TGCGCCAGCAGCCAGCTTAGCCCCGATACGCAGTATTTT
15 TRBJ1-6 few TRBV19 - CASRRGSRRNSPLHF TGTGCCAGTCGAAGGGGGTCCCGTCGTAATTCACCCCTCCACTTT
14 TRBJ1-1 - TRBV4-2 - CASSHRVGGTEAFF TGTGCCAGCAGCCACAGGGTCGGCGGCACTGAAGCTTTCTTT
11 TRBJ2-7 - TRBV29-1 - CSVARQNEQYF TGCAGCGTTGCGAGACAGAACGAGCAGTACTTC
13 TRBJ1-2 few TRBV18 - CASSPIRGDGYTF TGTGCCAGCTCACCGATCCGGGGTGATGGCTACACCTTC
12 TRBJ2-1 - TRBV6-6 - CASRQGGNEQFF TGTGCCAGCAGACAGGGGGGGAATGAGCAGTTCTTC